What follows are 18 T cell receptor beta chains derived from one specimen sequenced in a study of cytomegalovirus exposure and HLA in healthy donors. PCR employed 60 Vbeta and 13 Jbeta primers. The protocol was immunoSEQ multiplex PCR, while the TCRdb copy is restricted to in-frame clones and leaves out a portion. The table shows 140,000 to 150,000 clones, with roughly four fifths occurring only once. The specimen was PBMCs. The receptors derive from a male donor in good health and CMV-seronegative.

Details on this clone: Sequence at one end of the junction differs from germline and may be a read error. The chain is built from TRBV9 and TRBJ2-7; TRBD2 matches 8 bases. Looked up from germline, CDR1 is SGDLS and CDR2 is YYNGEE. The CDR3 totals 15 residues. The CDR3 here is CASSGLARRSYEQYF. In DNA form, the CDR3 reads TGTGCCAGCAGCGGACTAGCGCGTCGTTCCTACGAACAGTACTTC.

The chain links TRBV7-2 to TRBJ2-1; 11 bases are shared with TRBD2. V was clipped by 5 bases and J by 8 bases; unmatched bases: 17. Germline CDR1 is SGHTA and CDR2 is FQGNSA. CDR3 size: 18 residues. In DNA, the CDR3 is TGTGCCAGCAGCCCCAGGGGACTAGCGGTGTTTGGCTCTGATGAGCAGTTCTTC. Translating it yields CASSPRGLAVFGSDEQFF.

This clone was counted a single time. The CDR3, as DNA: TGTGCCAGCAGTTACTCAGCGGGAGGGAACAATGAGCAGTTCTTC. Translated, it gives CASSYSAGGNNEQFF. J is TRBJ2-1 and V is TRBV6-5, with 10 bases matching TRBD2. Germline V CDR1 and CDR2: MNHEY, SVGAGI. V gave up 0 bases and J gave up 5 bases; unmatched junction bases: 1. The CDR3 sequence is 15 residues long.

This clone was detected once. The chain is built from TRBV7-6 and TRBJ2-5; D might be TRBD2 (7 bases). Germline V gene sequence: CDR1 SGHVS, CDR2 FNYEAQ. This CDR3 is 16 amino acids long. The V end lost 6 bases, the J end lost 5 bases, and 22 bases lay between the germline ends. The CDR3 DNA sequence: TGTGCCAGCAGATCCTCGGGCGGGGGCCTGCTGGAGACCCAGTACTTC. Protein: CASRSSGGGLLETQYF.

This clone turned up a few times. V gene TRBV5-1 combines with J gene TRBJ1-5; D ambiguous. Per the germline V gene, CDR1 is SGHRS and CDR2 is YFSETQ. V lost 0 bases to trimming and J lost 1 base, with 11 bases between them. This CDR3 is 16 amino acids long. CDR3 loop: CASSLGGSGSNQPQHF. In DNA, the CDR3 is TGCGCCAGCAGCTTGGGAGGGAGCGGGAGCAATCAGCCCCAGCATTTT.

This chain joins TRBV6-5 and TRBJ2-1; 7 bases map to TRBD2. J lost 3 bases, V lost 6 bases, and 8 bases had no gene match. CDR1 is MNHEY, CDR2 SVGAGI, per germline. CDR3 size: 15 residues. The CDR3 DNA follows: TGTGCCAGCAGCTCAGCCGGGGGGTACTACAATGAGCAGTTCTTC. Its protein is CASSSAGGYYNEQFF.

This rearrangement joins TRBV27 to TRBJ2-1, with 11 bases aligning to TRBD2. Trimming removed 7 bases from V and 7 bases from J; junction bases left unmatched: 6. The CDR3 has 14 amino acids. Germline CDR1 reads MNHEY; CDR2 reads SMNVEV (reference sequence). The CDR3 DNA sequence: TGTGCCAGCAATAGCGGGGGGGCCTGGAATGAGCAGTTCTTC. It translates to CASNSGGAWNEQFF.

The gene calls are TRBV29-1 and TRBJ1-2, with TRBD1 identical over 7 bases. The trim removed 6 bases at V and 6 bases at J, leaving 13 bases unmatched. There are 14 residues in the CDR3. Germline assignment: CDR1 SQVTM and CDR2 ANQGSEA. CDR3 nucleotides: TGCAGCGTAGGGAGACAGGGTGGTGCGGATGGCTACACCTTC. Its protein product is CSVGRQGGADGYTF.

The V and J genes are TRBV10-3 and TRBJ1-2; possible D gene TRBD1, 5 bases. The CDR3 sequence is 15 residues long. Germline loops: CDR1 ENHRY, CDR2 SYGVKD. V was shortened by 0 bases and J by 3 bases, with 11 bases between the two germline ends. The CDR3 DNA reads as TGTGCCATCAGTGAGTCGGCAGGGCTCGACTATGGCTACACCTTC. Translating gives CAISESAGLDYGYTF.

The rearrangement uses TRBV29-1 and TRBJ2-1; 9 bases are shared with TRBD1. The CDR3 runs 14 residues. With 6 bases clipped from V and 2 bases from J, the junction kept 5 bases outside the gene matches. CDR1 and CDR2 from the germline V gene are SQVTM and ANQGSEA. The CDR3 DNA is TGCAGCGTGGAGGACAGGGGTACCTACAATGAGCAGTTCTTC. Amino acids: CSVEDRGTYNEQFF.

This clone was observed once. The chain employs TRBV13 and TRBJ2-1; maybe TRBD2 (5 bases). CDR3 size: 14 residues. Trimming pared 3 bases from V and 5 bases from J, leaving 11 bases between. CDR1 and CDR2 (germline): PRHDT, FYEKMQ (reference sequence). The CDR3 bases are TGTGCCAGCAGCTTGAGGCTAGCTGACAATGAGCAGTTCTTC. Translation gives CASSLRLADNEQFF.

The chain links TRBV28 to TRBJ2-7; D may be TRBD1 (8 bases). The CDR3 is 18 residues long. Trimming shortened V by 8 bases and J by 5 bases, and 31 bases separated the two germline ends. Germline CDR1 and CDR2: MDHEN and SYDVKM. The CDR3 coding sequence is TGTGCCAGCCTATCCGGGCCCTGGGACAGGCGGGGGTCGCACGAGCAGTACTTC. Encoded protein: CASLSGPWDRRGSHEQYF.

V and J are TRBV5-1 and TRBJ1-1; the match to TRBD1 covers 9 bases. This CDR3 has 14 residues. In germline, CDR1 is SGHRS, CDR2 YFSETQ. J gave up 7 bases and V 4 bases, and 8 bases lay outside the gene matches. The CDR3 DNA sequence: TGCGCCAGCAGCGTAACAGGGGGCCTCGGTGAAGCTTTCTTT. It translates to CASSVTGGLGEAFF.

The V gene is TRBV28, the J gene TRBJ1-2; D is unclear. V was shortened by 2 bases and J by 5 bases, with 6 bases between the two germline ends. The CDR3 consists of 12 residues. From germline, CDR1 is MDHEN and CDR2 SYDVKM. The CDR3 DNA reads TGTGCCAGCAGTTTAGGCAGTTATGGCTACACCTTC. Residues: CASSLGSYGYTF.

The chain combines TRBV7-9 with TRBJ2-2; D might be TRBD1 (6 bases). The CDR3 spans 13 residues. V gave up 4 bases and J gave up 6 bases, with 9 bases separating them. Germline values: CDR1 SEHNR, CDR2 FQNEAQ (reference sequence). The CDR3, as DNA: TGTGCCAGCAGCTCAGGGGCGGCCGGGGAGCTGTTTTTT. Its protein product is CASSSGAAGELFF.

The CDR3 spells CASSLSVSGGSNEQFF. The CDR3 bases are TGTGCCAGCAGTTTATCTGTGAGCGGGGGTTCCAATGAGCAGTTCTTC. The chain couples TRBV27 to TRBJ2-1; the match to TRBD2 covers 8 bases. CDR3 size: 16 residues. V dropped 0 bases and J dropped 6; count of bases not matched to a gene: 7. Germline lookup yields CDR1 MNHEY and CDR2 SMNVEV (reference sequence).

For the CDR3, the DNA is TGTGCCAGCAGTGACCTAGCGGGGGGGCTTGGGGATACGCAGTATTTT. Translated, it gives CASSDLAGGLGDTQYF. V usage is TRBV2 and J usage is TRBJ2-3; 12 positions agree with TRBD2. The J segment lost 6 bases and the V segment lost 3 bases, leaving 7 bases of the junction unmatched. The CDR3 sequence is 16 residues long. The germline V gene has CDR1 SNHLY and CDR2 FYNNEI.

The chain recombines TRBV7-2 with TRBJ2-1; 9 bases align to TRBD2. From germline, CDR1 is SGHTA and CDR2 FQGNSA. Trimming took 1 base from V and 6 from J; bases not matched to a gene: 4. This CDR3 spans 15 amino acids. Here the CDR3 reads CASSLGGLAFNEQFF. CDR3 sequence (DNA): TGTGCCAGCAGCTTAGGGGGACTAGCTTTCAATGAGCAGTTCTTC.